This TCR beta chain was profiled in a study of blood T cell repertoires in COVID-19 (dated by TCRdb to 2020 to 2022). As for the study more broadly: The collaborator samples originated in the United States, Italy and Spain and spanned the acute and convalescent phases of COVID-19. The samples were drawn from the first 160 participants of the ongoing ImmuneRACE study and from 1,254 subjects provided by 6 global collaborators. Sample metadata almost always included a de-identified subject ID, COVID-19 status, age in years and sex. The repertoires were made available in a free public database intended to serve as a resource for research on the immune response to SARS-CoV-2. The prospective study material was composed of cDNA or gDNA derived from T cells, B-cell-depleted T cells, or PBMCs. Deeply sampled blood TCRbeta repertoires from subjects exposed to, actively infected with, or recovered from COVID-19 were included in the dataset. HLA class I and class II types, where available, came from metadata supplied by the sample provider rather than from assay-based typing. The investigation overall reported the following: How much clinical and demographic metadata was included differed by source and by participant, and the metadata was provided uncurated.

V sheds 4 bases and J sheds 4 bases, leaving 16 bases between their ends. For CDR1 and CDR2, the germline V gene lists SGDLS and YYNGEE. The CDR3 has 15 amino acids, counting the end cysteine and phenylalanine. Left in the record is the CDR3 DNA by itself, 45 bases read in frame from the first base. A note on this clone: Its recognized antigen is unknown. Per-base qualities were not stored, and no clone one base away is much larger.

The collaborating institutions used their own protocols to collect whole blood in K2EDTA tubes. For TCRbeta analysis, collaborator samples were shipped as frozen whole blood, as isolated PBMCs, or as DNA extracted from either sample type. TCRbeta CDR3 regions were amplified from genomic DNA using the immunoSEQ Assay, a bias-controlled multiplex PCR. The original methods were these. The number of nucleated cells in each sample was estimated from the amplification of reference gene primers within the assay. To quantify the absolute abundance of each unique TCRbeta CDR3 rearrangement, sequence reads were collapsed and filtered. For each sample, productive Simpson clonality was calculated as the square root of Simpson's diversity index over productive rearrangements. TCRdb holds this immuneACCESS table with in-frame rearrangements only. Some clones are missing; in checked studies, unresolved V genes explain under half, and the rest has no known cause. V, J and clone size are those of that table, while D and trimming were read from the DNA. The sample contains 80,000 or so clones, around 82% of them found a single time. Clones ranked in the top ten supply under 11% of the sample.

The sequence joins TRBV9 to TRBJ2-3, and perhaps TRBD2 as D gene, on 5 matching bases. The specimen was peripheral blood. The sequence derives from a man aged 60-69 years with acute or convalescent COVID-19. The CDR3 reads as follows: CASSPRGGVADTQYF. The nucleotide sequence reads as follows: TGTGCCAGCAGCCCCCGAGGAGGTGTGGCAGATACGCAGTATTTT.